The rows below give T cell receptor beta chains drawn from one sample of a study of technical replicates of blood from several donors. Clones were sequenced by immunoSEQ multiplex PCR, and TCRdb holds only the in-frame ones, with some missing. This table has tens of thousands of clones, roughly 92% appearing once. The sequenced material came from T cells isolated from PBMCs. These receptor sequences come from a human donor in good health. The conserved cysteine and the conserved F or W are not part of the CDR3 here.

ASSGQGWGYT	TRBV6-1	TRBJ1-2
ASSQESGVTY	TRBV4-1	TRBJ2-7
ASSGIVPGQKNTGELF	TRBV10-1	TRBJ2-2
ASSQRTTKLHTDTQY	TRBV14	TRBJ2-3
ASGGSSGYT	TRBV2	TRBJ1-2
ASSPGIEAF	TRBV11-2	TRBJ1-1
ASSRRGQMNTEAF	TRBV6-1	TRBJ1-1
ASSNRDRNQPQH	TRBV27	TRBJ1-5
ASSFIRQGPTYGYT	TRBV7-2	TRBJ1-2
ASAGGSGANVLT	TRBV5-1	TRBJ2-6
ASSVGSGDENIQY	TRBV9	TRBJ2-4
ASRREQETQY	TRBV7-9	TRBJ2-5
ASSRVTVSYEQY	TRBV7-9	TRBJ2-7
ASSLNKNYGYT	TRBV4-2	TRBJ1-2
ATSRVLAGDIEAGELF	TRBV15	TRBJ2-2
SVGGRSGGDVDTQY	TRBV29-1	TRBJ2-3
ASSFYYTGELF	TRBV27	TRBJ2-2
ASSPLVREQTDTQY	TRBV7-9	TRBJ2-3
ASSSTVTGTYEQY	TRBV9	TRBJ2-7
SVDLGYEQY	TRBV29-1	TRBJ2-7
ASGFQGTEAF	TRBV12-5	TRBJ1-1
ASRTSGEDTQY	TRBV7-9	TRBJ2-3
ASSQDRELSEAF	TRBV14	TRBJ1-1
ASSDVTSGRGRETQY	TRBV6-1	TRBJ2-5
AWAVPPGELF	TRBV30	TRBJ2-2
ASSIFQGDPYGYT	TRBV27	TRBJ1-2
ASSLAMTGGEQPQH	TRBV5-6	TRBJ1-5
ASSEWNFGGNGYT	TRBV2	TRBJ1-2
ASRDTPSSYNEQF	TRBV6-5	TRBJ2-1
ASSSFRDRAYEQY	TRBV7-9	TRBJ2-7